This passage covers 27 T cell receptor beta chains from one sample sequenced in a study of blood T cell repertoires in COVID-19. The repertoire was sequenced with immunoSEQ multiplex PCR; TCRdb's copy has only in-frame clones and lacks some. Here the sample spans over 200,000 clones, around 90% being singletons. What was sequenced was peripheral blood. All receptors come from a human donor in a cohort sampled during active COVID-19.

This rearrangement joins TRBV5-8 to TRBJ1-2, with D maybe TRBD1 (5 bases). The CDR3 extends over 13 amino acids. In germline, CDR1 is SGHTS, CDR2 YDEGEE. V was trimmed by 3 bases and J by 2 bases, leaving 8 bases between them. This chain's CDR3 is CASSYDSNYGYTF. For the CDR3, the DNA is TGTGCCAGCAGCTATGACAGCAACTATGGCTACACCTTC.

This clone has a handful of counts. As DNA, the CDR3 is TGTGCCAGTACTCCTAGGGGCGATAATGAAAAACTGTTTTTT. This gives the protein CASTPRGDNEKLFF. The J gene is TRBJ1-4, the V gene TRBV19, with TRBD1 as a possible D gene (5 bases). This CDR3 contains 14 residues. The germline V gene has CDR1 LNHDA and CDR2 SQIVND (reference sequence). Trimming shortened V by 7 bases and J by 4 bases, and 13 bases separated the two germline ends.

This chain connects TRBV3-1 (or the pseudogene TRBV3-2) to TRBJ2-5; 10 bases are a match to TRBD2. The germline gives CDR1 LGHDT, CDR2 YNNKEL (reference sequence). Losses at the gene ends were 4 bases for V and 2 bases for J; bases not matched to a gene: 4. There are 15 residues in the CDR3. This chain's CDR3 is CASSPSGGIQETQYF. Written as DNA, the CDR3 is TGTGCCAGCAGCCCTAGCGGGGGAATACAAGAGACCCAGTACTTC.

The CDR3 sequence: CASSYSRDGHTEAFF. The CDR3 nucleotides are TGTGCCAGCAGTTACTCGAGAGATGGGCACACTGAAGCTTTCTTT. V gene TRBV6-2 or TRBV6-3 combines with J gene TRBJ1-1; D gene ambiguous. The CDR3 sequence is 15 residues long. V was pared by 0 bases and J by 3 bases, with 11 bases between. CDR1 and CDR2 (germline): MNHEY, SVGEGT.

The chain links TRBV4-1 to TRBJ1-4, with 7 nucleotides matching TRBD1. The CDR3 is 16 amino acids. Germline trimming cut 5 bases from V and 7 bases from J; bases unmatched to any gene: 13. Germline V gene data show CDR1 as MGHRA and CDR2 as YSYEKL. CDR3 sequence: CASSLGTARITEKLFF. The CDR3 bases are TGCGCCAGCAGCTTAGGGACAGCGAGGATTACTGAAAAACTGTTTTTT.

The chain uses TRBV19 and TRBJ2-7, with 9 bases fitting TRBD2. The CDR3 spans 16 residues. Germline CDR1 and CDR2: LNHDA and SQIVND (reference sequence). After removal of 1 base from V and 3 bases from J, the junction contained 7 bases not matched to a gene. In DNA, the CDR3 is TGTGCCAGTAGTATAGCAGGAGCGGGAGGTTTCTACGAGCAGTACTTC. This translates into CASSIAGAGGFYEQYF.

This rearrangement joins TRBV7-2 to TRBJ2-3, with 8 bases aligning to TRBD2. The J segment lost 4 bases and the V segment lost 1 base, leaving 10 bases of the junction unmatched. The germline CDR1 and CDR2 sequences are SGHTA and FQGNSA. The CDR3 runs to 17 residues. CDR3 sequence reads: CASSLGAGAGVADTQYF. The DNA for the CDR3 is TGTGCCAGCAGCTTAGGCGCGGGAGCGGGAGTCGCAGATACGCAGTATTTT.

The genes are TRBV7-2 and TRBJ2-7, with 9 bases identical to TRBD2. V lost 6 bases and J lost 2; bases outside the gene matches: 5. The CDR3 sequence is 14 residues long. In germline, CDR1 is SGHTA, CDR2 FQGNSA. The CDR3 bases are TGTGCCAGCAGTCGTCCTAGCGGGGCCTACGAGCAGTACTTC. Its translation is CASSRPSGAYEQYF.

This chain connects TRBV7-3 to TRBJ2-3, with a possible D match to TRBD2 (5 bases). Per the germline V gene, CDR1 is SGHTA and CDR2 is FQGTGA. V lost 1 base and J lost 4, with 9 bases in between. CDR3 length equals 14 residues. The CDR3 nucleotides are TGTGCCAGCAGCTTAATCTCTAGCCCAGATACGCAGTATTTT. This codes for CASSLISSPDTQYF.

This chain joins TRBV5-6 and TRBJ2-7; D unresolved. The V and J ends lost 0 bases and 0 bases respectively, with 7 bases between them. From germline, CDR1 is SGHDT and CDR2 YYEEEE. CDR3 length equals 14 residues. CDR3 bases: TGTGCCAGCAGCTTGGTGGCTGTCTCCTACGAGCAGTACTTC. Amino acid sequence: CASSLVAVSYEQYF.

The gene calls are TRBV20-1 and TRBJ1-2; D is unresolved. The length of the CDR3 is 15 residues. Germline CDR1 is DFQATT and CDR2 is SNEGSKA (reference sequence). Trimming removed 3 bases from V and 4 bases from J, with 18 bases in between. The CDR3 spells CSASRVPPGFYGYTF. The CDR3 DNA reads TGCAGTGCTAGTCGGGTCCCCCCGGGTTTCTATGGCTACACCTTC.

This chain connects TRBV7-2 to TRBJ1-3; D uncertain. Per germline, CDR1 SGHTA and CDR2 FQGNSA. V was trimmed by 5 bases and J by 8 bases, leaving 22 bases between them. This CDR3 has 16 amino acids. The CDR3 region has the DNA TGTGCCAGCAGCCCGATAGACTCCTCCTCGGTGGACACCATATATTTT. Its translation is CASSPIDSSSVDTIYF.

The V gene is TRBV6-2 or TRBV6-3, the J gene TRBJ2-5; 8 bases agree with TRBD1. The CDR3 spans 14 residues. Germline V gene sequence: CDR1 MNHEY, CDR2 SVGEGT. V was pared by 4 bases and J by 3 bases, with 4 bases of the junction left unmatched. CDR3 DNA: TGTGCCAGCAGTTCGCTACAGGGGGAAGAGACCCAGTACTTC. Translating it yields CASSSLQGEETQYF.

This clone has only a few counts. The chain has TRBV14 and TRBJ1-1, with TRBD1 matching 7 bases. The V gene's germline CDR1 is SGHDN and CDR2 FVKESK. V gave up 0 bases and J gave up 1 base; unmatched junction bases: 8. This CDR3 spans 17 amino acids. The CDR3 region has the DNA TGTGCCAGCAGCCAAGAGGGCAGGGGGTGGTCGAACACTGAAGCTTTCTTT. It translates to CASSQEGRGWSNTEAFF.

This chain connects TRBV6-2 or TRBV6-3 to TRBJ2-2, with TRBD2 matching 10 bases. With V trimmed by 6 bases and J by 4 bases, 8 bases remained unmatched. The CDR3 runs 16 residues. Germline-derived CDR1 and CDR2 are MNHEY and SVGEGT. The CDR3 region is CASSPLAGALTGELFF. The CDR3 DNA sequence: TGTGCCAGCAGCCCCCTAGCGGGGGCCCTCACCGGGGAGCTGTTTTTT.

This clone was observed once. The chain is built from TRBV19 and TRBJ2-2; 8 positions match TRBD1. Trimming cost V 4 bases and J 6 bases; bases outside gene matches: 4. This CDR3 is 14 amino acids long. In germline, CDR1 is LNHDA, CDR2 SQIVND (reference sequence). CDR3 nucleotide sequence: TGTGCCAGTAGTAGGAGACAGGGGCCCGGGGAGCTGTTTTTT. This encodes CASSRRQGPGELFF. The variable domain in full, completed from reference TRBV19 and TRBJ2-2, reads DGGITQSPKYLFRKEGQNVTLSCEQNLNHDAMYWYRQDPGQGLRLIYYSQIVNDFQKGDIAEGYSVSREKKESFPLTVTSAQKNPTAFYLCASSRRQGPGELFFGEGSRLTVL.

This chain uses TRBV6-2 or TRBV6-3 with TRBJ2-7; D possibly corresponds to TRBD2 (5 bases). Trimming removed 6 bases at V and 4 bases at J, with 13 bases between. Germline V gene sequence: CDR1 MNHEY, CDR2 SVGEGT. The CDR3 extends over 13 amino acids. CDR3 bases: TGTGCCAGCAGCCTGATCGGAGGTTACGAGCAGTACTTC. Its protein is CASSLIGGYEQYF.

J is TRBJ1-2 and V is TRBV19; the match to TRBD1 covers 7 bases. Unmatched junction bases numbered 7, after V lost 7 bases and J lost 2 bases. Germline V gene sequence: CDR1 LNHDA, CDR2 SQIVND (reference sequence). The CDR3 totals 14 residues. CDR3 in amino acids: CASKGGPANYGYTF. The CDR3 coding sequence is TGTGCCAGTAAAGGGGGCCCGGCGAACTATGGCTACACCTTC.

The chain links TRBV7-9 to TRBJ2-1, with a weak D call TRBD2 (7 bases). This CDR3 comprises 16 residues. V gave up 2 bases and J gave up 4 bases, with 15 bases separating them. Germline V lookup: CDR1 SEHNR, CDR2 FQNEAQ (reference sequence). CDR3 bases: TGTGCCAGCAGCTTATCTGGCGGGGGCCCTTACAATGAGCAGTTCTTC. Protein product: CASSLSGGGPYNEQFF. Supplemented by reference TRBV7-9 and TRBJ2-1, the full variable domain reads DTGVSQNPRHKITKRGQNVTFRCDPISEHNRLYWYRQTLGQGPEFLTYFQNEAQLEKSRLLSDRFSAERPKGSFSTLEIQRTEQGDSAMYLCASSLSGGGPYNEQFFGPGTRLTVL.

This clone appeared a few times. CDR3 in DNA: TGTGCCAGCAGTGACGACTACCTCCAAGAGACCCAGTACTTC. As protein: CASSDDYLQETQYF. This rearrangement joins TRBV2 to TRBJ2-5, with D possibly matching TRBD2 (5 bases). Trimming took 3 bases from V and 1 from J, leaving 9 bases between them. The V gene's germline CDR1 is SNHLY and CDR2 FYNNEI. CDR3 length: 14 amino acids.

CDR3 in DNA: TGTGCCAGCAGTTTCGACAGTGAGCAGTACTTC. Translated, it gives CASSFDSEQYF. The chain combines TRBV27 with TRBJ2-7, with a possible D match to TRBD1 (5 bases). Between the trimmed V and J ends, which lost 3 bases and 7 bases, there was a span of 7 bases. CDR1 and CDR2 (germline): MNHEY, SMNVEV (reference sequence). The CDR3 totals 11 residues.

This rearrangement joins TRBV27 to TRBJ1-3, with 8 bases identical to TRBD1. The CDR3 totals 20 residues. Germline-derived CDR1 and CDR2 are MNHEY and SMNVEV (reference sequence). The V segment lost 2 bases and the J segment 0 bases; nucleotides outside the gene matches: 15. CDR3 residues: CASSLQGGDRWTPSGNTIYF. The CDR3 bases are TGTGCCAGCAGTTTACAAGGGGGGGACAGGTGGACCCCCTCTGGAAACACCATATATTTT.

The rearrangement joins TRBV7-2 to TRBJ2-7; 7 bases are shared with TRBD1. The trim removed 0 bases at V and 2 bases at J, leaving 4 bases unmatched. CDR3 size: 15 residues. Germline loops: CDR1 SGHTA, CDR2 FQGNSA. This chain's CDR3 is CASSLAGQRTYEQYF. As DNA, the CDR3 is TGTGCCAGCAGCTTAGCGGGACAGAGAACCTACGAGCAGTACTTC.

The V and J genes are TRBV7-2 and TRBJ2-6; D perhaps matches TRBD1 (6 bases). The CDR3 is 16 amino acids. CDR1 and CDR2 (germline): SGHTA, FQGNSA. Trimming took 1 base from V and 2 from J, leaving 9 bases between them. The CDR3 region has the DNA TGTGCCAGCAGCTTAGGCCAGGGGCCTGGGGCCAACGTCCTGACTTTC. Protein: CASSLGQGPGANVLTF.

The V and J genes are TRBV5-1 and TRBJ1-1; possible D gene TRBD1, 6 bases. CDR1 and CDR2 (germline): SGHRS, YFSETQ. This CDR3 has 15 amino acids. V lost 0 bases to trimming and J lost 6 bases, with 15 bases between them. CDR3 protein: CASSLEGQTTAEAFF. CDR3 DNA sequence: TGCGCCAGCAGCTTGGAAGGACAGACTACCGCTGAAGCTTTCTTT.

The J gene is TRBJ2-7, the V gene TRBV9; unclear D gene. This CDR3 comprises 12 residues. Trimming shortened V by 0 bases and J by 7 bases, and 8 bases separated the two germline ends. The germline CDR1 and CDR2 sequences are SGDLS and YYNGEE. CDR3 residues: CASSVAGSEQYF. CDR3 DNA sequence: TGTGCCAGCAGCGTAGCCGGGTCGGAGCAGTACTTC.

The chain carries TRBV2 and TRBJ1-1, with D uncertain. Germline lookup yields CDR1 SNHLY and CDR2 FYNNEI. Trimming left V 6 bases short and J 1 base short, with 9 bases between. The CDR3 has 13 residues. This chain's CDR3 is CASRLTANTEAFF. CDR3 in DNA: TGTGCCAGCAGGCTCACAGCGAACACTGAAGCTTTCTTT.